This T cell receptor beta chain originates from a study of OX40 agonist ivuxolimab in advanced cancers. For the study at large: Patients were given ivuxolimab, an antibody that agonizes OX40 (CD134). Ivuxolimab was delivered to patients intravenously every 2 weeks at doses spanning 0.01 to 10 mg/kg. Three patients showed partial responses: one hepatocellular carcinoma and two cutaneous melanoma cases.

This CDR3 spans 13 amino acids. The trim removed 3 bases at V and 5 bases at J, leaving 4 bases unmatched. Germline V gene sequence: CDR1 GTSNPN, CDR2 SVGIG (reference sequence). Systemic immunosuppression or autoimmune disease history was grounds to exclude patients. Sequencing used immunoSEQ multiplex PCR; TCRdb keeps in-frame clones, though not all of them. The sample includes about 34,000 clones, roughly 80% of them seen just once. The genes are TRBV30 and TRBJ1-2; 9 nucleotides line up with TRBD1. This clonotype was sampled from an adult with an advanced solid tumor such as melanoma, head and neck, liver or kidney cancer. The specimen was CD4+ or CD8+ T cells sorted from blood, collected in a trial of the OX40 agonist ivuxolimab. In DNA, the CDR3 is TGTGCCTGGAGGGGACAGGGCTCATATGGCTACACCTTC. Its translation: CAWRGQGSYGYTF.